Below, 11 T cell receptor beta chains from the same sample are listed, as sequenced in a study of T cells in Graves' hyperthyroidism and ophthalmopathy (dated by TCRdb to about 2019). Library generation was performed with multiplex PCR. The listed sequencing device is Illumina HiSeq 2000. TCR beta CDR3 regions were amplified from RNA transcripts. The first round of RT-PCR for the TCR CDR3 was performed with the HTBI primer set and the Qiagen OneStep RT-PCR kit. Using fastp at Q25 and MiXCR, TCRdb reprocessed the public reads and kept productive beta chains. Each entry is one CDR3 protein sequence, shown with its most common DNA and genes. The sample table records about 740,000 distinct CDR3 sequences; about 14% of these occur just once. The top ten hold roughly 10% of the sample. The sequenced sample consisted of blood. Receptor source: a woman under 30 with Graves' hyperthyroidism.

This clonotype was counted many times. The chain carries TRBV6-1 and TRBJ1-5, with a possible D match to TRBD1 (6 bases). The CDR3 runs to 13 residues. Germline CDR1 MNHNS, CDR2 SASEGT. V lost 8 bases and J lost 7, with 15 bases in between. The CDR3 sequence: CASAEDRSQPQHF. The CDR3 DNA sequence: TGTGCCAGCGCCGAGGACAGAAGCCAGCCCCAGCATTTT.

This clonotype has only a few counts. The chain recombines TRBV20-1 with TRBJ1-5, with TRBD1 identical over 9 bases. CDR1 is DFQATT and CDR2 is SNEGSKA in the germline V gene (reference sequence). The length of the CDR3 is 14 residues. The trim removed 3 bases at V and 6 bases at J, leaving 6 bases unmatched. The CDR3 region is CSASWTGASQPQHF. For the CDR3, the DNA is TGCAGTGCTAGTTGGACAGGGGCTAGTCAGCCCCAGCATTTT.

The rearrangement uses TRBV6-1 and TRBJ2-1, with TRBD2 matching 12 bases. CDR3 length equals 16 residues. V lost 6 bases and J lost 12; bases outside the gene matches: 15. Germline CDR1 is MNHNS and CDR2 is SASEGT. The CDR3: CASRGGLAGGMVGQFF. CDR3 nucleotides: TGTGCCAGCAGAGGGGGCCTAGCGGGAGGGATGGTTGGGCAGTTCTTC.

This clonotype has ten or more counts. Written as DNA, the CDR3 is TGTGCCAGCAGTTTATTCGAGCGGGAGTTGGAGACCCAGTACTTC. Protein product: CASSLFERELETQYF. The J gene is TRBJ2-5, the V gene TRBV28, with 8 bases fitting TRBD2. V trimming: 1 base; J trimming: 5 bases; junction bases outside the gene matches: 6. Germline CDR1 MDHEN, CDR2 SYDVKM. This CDR3 is built from 15 residues.

The chain employs TRBV28 and TRBJ1-2; 8 nucleotides line up with TRBD1. Germline V gene lookup returns CDR1 MDHEN and CDR2 SYDVKM. The CDR3 runs to 15 residues. J was trimmed by 4 bases and V by 6 bases; bases with no gene match: 10. The CDR3 reads CASSRPGQGGYGYTF. The CDR3 DNA sequence: TGTGCCAGCAGCCGACCCGGACAGGGAGGCTATGGCTACACCTTC.

This clonotype was detected only a few times. The chain combines TRBV10-3 with TRBJ2-3; D possibly corresponds to TRBD2 (7 bases). CDR1 and CDR2 (germline): ENHRY, SYGVKD. V was pared by 10 bases and J by 2 bases, with 22 bases between. The CDR3 length is 16 residues. The DNA of the CDR3 is TGTGCCACGAAAAAGAGGGGGGGCGCTGACACAGATACGCAGTATTTT. This sequence encodes CATKKRGGADTDTQYF.

This clonotype was picked up many times. The chain combines TRBV24-1 with TRBJ2-3; 9 positions match TRBD1. J gave up 1 base and V 4 bases, and 5 bases lay outside the gene matches. CDR1 KGHDR and CDR2 SFDVKD come from the germline V gene. The CDR3 extends over 16 amino acids. The CDR3 sequence: CATSEVRDRGTDTQYF. The DNA of the CDR3 is TGTGCCACCAGTGAGGTCCGGGACAGGGGCACAGATACGCAGTATTTT.

This clonotype was recorded a few times. V gene TRBV20-1 combines with J gene TRBJ2-7; D unclear. Trimming shortened V by 5 bases and J by 3 bases, and 8 bases separated the two germline ends. The CDR3 is 11 amino acids. Per the germline V gene, CDR1 is DFQATT and CDR2 is SNEGSKA (reference sequence). CDR3 sequence (DNA): TGCAGTGCTCGGGCCCTCTACGAGCAGTACTTC. This codes for CSARALYEQYF.

This clonotype has a handful of counts. J is TRBJ2-3 and V is TRBV6-2 or TRBV6-3; D might be TRBD1 (7 bases). Trimming left V 2 bases short and J 9 bases short, with 12 bases between. The CDR3 runs to 13 residues. Germline CDR1 is MNHEY and CDR2 is SVGEGT. The chain's CDR3 is CASSYQTGRTQYF. The CDR3 DNA follows: TGTGCCAGCAGTTACCAGACAGGGAGGACGCAGTATTTT.

The gene calls are TRBV20-1 and TRBJ2-7; TRBD2 matches 7 bases. This CDR3 has 16 residues. V lost 4 bases, J lost 4 bases, and 16 bases stayed unmatched. Per germline, CDR1 DFQATT and CDR2 SNEGSKA (reference sequence). This CDR3 reads CSAIASGDGRAYEQYF. The CDR3 DNA sequence: TGCAGTGCTATTGCGAGCGGTGATGGGAGGGCGTACGAGCAGTACTTC.

This clonotype occurred once. The chain uses TRBV20-1 and TRBJ2-7; D is tentatively TRBD1 or TRBD2 (7 bases each). The CDR3 sequence is 14 residues long. Trimming shortened V by 6 bases and J by 3 bases, and 18 bases separated the two germline ends. Germline V gene sequence: CDR1 DFQATT, CDR2 SNEGSKA (reference sequence). As DNA, the CDR3 is TGCAGTGCCAGGGGGGGTCAGGGAGTCTACGAGCAGTACTTC. Amino acids: CSARGGQGVYEQYF.